The 5 T cell receptor beta chains reported below all come from one sample, sequenced in a study of T-cell memory formation after mild COVID-19. TCRdb processed the 5' RACE reads anew with MiXCR; each CDR3 protein has one entry. The profile shows approximately 60,000 distinct CDR3 sequences, more than 8% of them singletons. Sequenced: PBMCs or a T cell subset sorted from them (not recorded which). These receptor sequences come from a man younger than 35 who had mild COVID-19 (a few samples of this study predate the infection). Cell type and time point are not known.

This clonotype was seen ten or more times. CDR3 nucleotides: TGTGCCAGCAGCTTAGGATCTAACCCATCGGGGGAGACCCAGTACTTC. Its protein is CASSLGSNPSGETQYF. The chain recombines TRBV11-3 with TRBJ2-5, with D possibly being TRBD2 (5 bases). CDR1 SGHNT and CDR2 YENEEA come from the germline V gene. The V end was cut by 1 base, the J end by 5 bases, with 17 bases between. There are 16 residues in the CDR3.

This clonotype was seen more than once but under ten times. The chain combines TRBV29-1 with TRBJ2-1; TRBD2 agrees at 9 bases. V lost 4 bases, J lost 7 bases, and 14 bases stayed unmatched. There are 16 residues in the CDR3. From germline, CDR1 is SQVTM and CDR2 ANQGSEA. CDR3 protein: CSVGAAAGGPRNEQFF. The DNA of the CDR3 is TGCAGCGTTGGGGCCGCGGCGGGGGGGCCTCGAAATGAGCAGTTCTTC.

This chain uses TRBV5-1 with TRBJ1-1; D ambiguous. This CDR3 spans 14 amino acids. Germline values: CDR1 SGHRS, CDR2 YFSETQ. The V end was cut by 0 bases, the J end by 2 bases, with 8 bases between. This chain's CDR3 is CASSLAVVNTEAFF. DNA for the CDR3: TGCGCCAGCAGCTTGGCCGTGGTTAACACTGAAGCTTTCTTT.

This chain joins TRBV11-2 and TRBJ1-1; D might be TRBD1 (6 bases). The CDR3 loop spans 14 amino acids. Germline-derived CDR1 and CDR2 are SGHAT and FQNNGV. Trimming removed 7 bases from V and 0 bases from J, with 12 bases in between. The CDR3 coding sequence is TGTGCCAGCAACCAACAGGGCATGAACACTGAAGCTTTCTTT. Its protein product is CASNQQGMNTEAFF. Variable domain in full (rest from reference TRBV11-2 and TRBJ1-1): EAGVAQSPRYKIIEKRQSVAFWCNPISGHATLYWYQQILGQGPKLLIQFQNNGVVDDSQLPKDRFSAERLKGVDSTLKIQPAKLEDSAVYLCASNQQGMNTEAFFGQGTRLTVV.

This clonotype was seen a handful of times. This chain links TRBV7-6 with TRBJ2-1; D unresolved. Trimming shortened V by 2 bases and J by 0 bases, and 8 bases separated the two germline ends. The CDR3 totals 15 residues. Germline V gene data show CDR1 as SGHVS and CDR2 as FNYEAQ. The CDR3 region is CASSLSGHSYNEQFF. As DNA, the CDR3 is TGTGCCAGCAGCTTATCGGGCCACTCCTACAATGAGCAGTTCTTC.